This T cell receptor beta chain was recovered during a study of vaccination and CD4 T cells after COVID-19. Study background: The authors used overlapping spike peptides from SARS-CoV-2, HCoV-NL63, HCoV-OC43 and HCoV-229E to stimulate cells. No peptide, an HIV-1 Nef pool, or a CEFX pool was what each control culture received.

The sample's treatment: approximately nine-day PBMC culture with coronavirus spike peptide pools or control peptides (ViraFEST assay). ViraFEST sequenced TCRs after peptide-pool expansion of antigen-specific T cells. CDR1 DFQATT and CDR2 SNEGSKA come from the germline V gene (reference sequence). The V gene end was trimmed by 4 bases and the J gene end by 5 bases; junction bases not matched to a gene: 8. The CDR3 sequence is 16 residues long. The Oncomine TCR Beta short-read assay generated sequence data from the DNA of cultured CD4+ T cells. The genomic DNA was obtained from cultured CD4+ T cells by extraction with the QIAamp micro DNA kit. Using its own MiXCR run on the PCR reads, TCRdb lists one record per CDR3 protein. The table lists about 14,000 distinct CDR3 sequences, roughly two thirds of them singletons, with 15% to 20% in the top ten. In its sample, this clonotype ranks as medium-sized (0.01 to 0.1%). Its specificity is not known.

The TCR sequence derives from a human donor who had recovered from COVID-19. The source material was CD4+ T cells from blood, cultured in vitro. This chain connects TRBV20-1 to TRBJ1-6; TRBD1 matches 10 bases. For the CDR3, the DNA is TGCAGTGCTAACCCAGCCGGGACAGGGGATAATTCACCCCTCCACTTT. It encodes CSANPAGTGDNSPLHF.